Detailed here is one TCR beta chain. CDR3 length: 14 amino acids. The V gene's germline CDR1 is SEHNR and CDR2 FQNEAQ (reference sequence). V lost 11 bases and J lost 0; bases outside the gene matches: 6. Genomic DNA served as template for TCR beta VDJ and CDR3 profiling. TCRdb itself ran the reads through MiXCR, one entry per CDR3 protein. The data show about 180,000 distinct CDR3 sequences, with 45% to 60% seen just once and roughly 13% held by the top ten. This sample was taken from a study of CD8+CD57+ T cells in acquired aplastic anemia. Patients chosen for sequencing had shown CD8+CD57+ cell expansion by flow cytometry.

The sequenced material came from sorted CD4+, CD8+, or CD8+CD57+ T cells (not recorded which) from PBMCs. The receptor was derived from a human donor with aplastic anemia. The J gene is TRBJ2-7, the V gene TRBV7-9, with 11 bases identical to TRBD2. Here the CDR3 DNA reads TGTGCCGGGGAGACTAGCGGGATCTCCTACGAGCAGTACTTC. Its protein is CAGETSGISYEQYF.